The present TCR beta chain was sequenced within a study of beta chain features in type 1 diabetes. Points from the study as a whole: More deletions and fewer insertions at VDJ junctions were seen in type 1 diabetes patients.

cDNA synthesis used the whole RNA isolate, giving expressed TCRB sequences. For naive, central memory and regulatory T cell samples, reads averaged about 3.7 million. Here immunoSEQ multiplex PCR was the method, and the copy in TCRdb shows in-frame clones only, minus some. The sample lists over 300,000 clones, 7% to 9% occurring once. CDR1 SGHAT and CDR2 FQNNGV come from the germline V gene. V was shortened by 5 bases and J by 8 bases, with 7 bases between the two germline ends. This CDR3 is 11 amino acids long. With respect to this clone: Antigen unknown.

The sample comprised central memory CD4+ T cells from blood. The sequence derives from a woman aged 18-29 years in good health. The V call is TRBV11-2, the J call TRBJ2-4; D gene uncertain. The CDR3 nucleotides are TGTGCCAGCAGCGCCCGGGACATTCAGTACTTC. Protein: CASSARDIQYF.